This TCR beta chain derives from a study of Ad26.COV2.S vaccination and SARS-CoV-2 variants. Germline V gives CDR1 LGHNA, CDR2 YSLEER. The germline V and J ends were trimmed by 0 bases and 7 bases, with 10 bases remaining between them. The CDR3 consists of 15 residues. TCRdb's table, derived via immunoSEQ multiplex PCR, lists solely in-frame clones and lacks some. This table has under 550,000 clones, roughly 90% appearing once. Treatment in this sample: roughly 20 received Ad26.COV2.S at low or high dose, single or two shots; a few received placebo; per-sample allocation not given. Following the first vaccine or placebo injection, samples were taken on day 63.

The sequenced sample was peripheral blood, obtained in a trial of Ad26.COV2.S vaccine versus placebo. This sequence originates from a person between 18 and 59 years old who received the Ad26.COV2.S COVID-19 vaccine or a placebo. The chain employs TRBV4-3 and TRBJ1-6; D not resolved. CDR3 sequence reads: CASSQEAFVNSPLHF. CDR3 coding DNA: TGCGCCAGCAGCCAAGAAGCCTTTGTGAATTCACCCCTCCACTTT.